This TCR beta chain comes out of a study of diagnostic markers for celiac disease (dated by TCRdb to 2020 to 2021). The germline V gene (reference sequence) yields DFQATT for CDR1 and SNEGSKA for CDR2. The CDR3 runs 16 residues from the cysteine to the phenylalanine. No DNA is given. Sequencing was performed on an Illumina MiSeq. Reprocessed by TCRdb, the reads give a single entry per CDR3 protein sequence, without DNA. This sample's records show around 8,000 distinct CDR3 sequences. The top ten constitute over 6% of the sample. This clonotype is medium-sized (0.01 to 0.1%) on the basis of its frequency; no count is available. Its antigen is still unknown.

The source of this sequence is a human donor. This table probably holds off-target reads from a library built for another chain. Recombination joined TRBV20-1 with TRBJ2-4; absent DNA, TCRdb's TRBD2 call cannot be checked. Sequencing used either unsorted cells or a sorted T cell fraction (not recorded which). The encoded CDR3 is CSANVGPSQFRRIQYF.